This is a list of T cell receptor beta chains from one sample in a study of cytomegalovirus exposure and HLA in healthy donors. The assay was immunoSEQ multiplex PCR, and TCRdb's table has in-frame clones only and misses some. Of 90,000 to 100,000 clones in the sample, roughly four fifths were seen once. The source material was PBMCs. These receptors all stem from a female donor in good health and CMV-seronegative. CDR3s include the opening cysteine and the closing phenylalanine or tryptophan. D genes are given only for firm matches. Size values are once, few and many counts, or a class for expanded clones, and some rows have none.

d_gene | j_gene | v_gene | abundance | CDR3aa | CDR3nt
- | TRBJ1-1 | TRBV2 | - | CASRPDRNTEAFF | TGTGCCAGCAGGCCAGACAGAAACACTGAAGCTTTCTTT
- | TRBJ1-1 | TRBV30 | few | CAWSVREEDTEAFF | TGTGCCTGGAGTGTGAGGGAAGAGGACACTGAAGCTTTCTTT
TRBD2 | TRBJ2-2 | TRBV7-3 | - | CASSLKTSGGGTGELFF | TGTGCCAGCAGCCTTAAGACTAGCGGGGGTGGAACCGGGGAGCTGTTTTTT
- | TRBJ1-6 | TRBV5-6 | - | CASSEQANSPLHF | TGTGCCAGCAGCGAACAGGCCAATTCACCCCTCCACTTT
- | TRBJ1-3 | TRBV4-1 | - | CASSRLKLPGNTIYF | TGCGCCAGCAGCCGCTTGAAACTCCCTGGAAACACCATATATTTT
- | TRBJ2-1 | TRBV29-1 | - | CSAQANEQFF | TGCAGCGCTCAGGCGAATGAGCAGTTCTTC
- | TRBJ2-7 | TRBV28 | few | CASRPGSGYYEQYF | TGTGCCAGCAGGCCCGGATCGGGTTACTACGAGCAGTACTTC
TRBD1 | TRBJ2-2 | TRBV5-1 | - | CASSLAGQGITGELFF | TGCGCCAGCAGCTTGGCGGGACAGGGGATCACCGGGGAGCTGTTTTTT
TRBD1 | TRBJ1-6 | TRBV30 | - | CAWSMGTGGNSPLHF | TGTGCCTGGAGTATGGGGACAGGGGGTAATTCACCCCTCCACTTT
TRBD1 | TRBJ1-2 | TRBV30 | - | CAWTLGQGGYGYTF | TGTGCCTGGACACTAGGACAGGGGGGGTATGGCTACACCTTC
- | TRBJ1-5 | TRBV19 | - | CASSIGGGAGDQPQHF | TGTGCCAGTAGTATAGGGGGGGGCGCGGGGGATCAGCCCCAGCATTTT
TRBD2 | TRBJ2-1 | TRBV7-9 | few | CASSPRGRGAHNEQFF | TGTGCCAGCAGCCCCCGGGGGCGGGGGGCCCACAATGAGCAGTTCTTC
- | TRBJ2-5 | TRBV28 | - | CASSFLEAQYF | TGTGCCAGCAGTTTTCTGGAGGCCCAGTACTTC
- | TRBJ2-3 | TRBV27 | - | CASSLSTAVTDTQYF | TGTGCCAGCAGTTTATCAACAGCGGTCACAGATACGCAGTATTTT
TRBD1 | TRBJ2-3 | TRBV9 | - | CASSVGFGQGTDTQYF | TGTGCCAGCAGCGTAGGTTTTGGACAGGGGACAGATACGCAGTATTTT
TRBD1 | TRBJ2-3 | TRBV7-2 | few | CASSSKGASTDTQYF | TGTGCCAGCAGCAGCAAGGGGGCCTCCACAGATACGCAGTATTTT
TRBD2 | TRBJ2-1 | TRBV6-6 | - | CASSYSYAGGPNEQFF | TGTGCCAGCAGTTACTCGTATGCGGGGGGGCCTAATGAGCAGTTCTTC
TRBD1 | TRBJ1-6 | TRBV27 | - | CASRGFGTGGSPLHF | TGTGCCAGCAGAGGGTTCGGGACAGGGGGATCACCCCTCCACTTT
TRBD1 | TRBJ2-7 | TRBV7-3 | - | CASSLSGTGNYEQYF | TGTGCCAGCAGCTTAAGCGGGACAGGAAACTACGAGCAGTACTTC
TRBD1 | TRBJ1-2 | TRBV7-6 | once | CASSRSQGANGYTF | TGTGCCAGCAGCCGGTCCCAGGGGGCTAACGGCTACACCTTC
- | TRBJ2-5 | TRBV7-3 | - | CASSLSRQETQYF | TGTGCCAGCAGCTTATCTAGGCAAGAGACCCAGTACTTC
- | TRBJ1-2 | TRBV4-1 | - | CASSLPDTYYGYTF | TGCGCCAGCAGCCTCCCGGACACCTACTATGGCTACACCTTC
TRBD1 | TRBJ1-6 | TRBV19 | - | CASSIGDREVSPLHF | TGTGCCAGTAGTATCGGGGACAGGGAGGTTTCACCCCTCCACTTT
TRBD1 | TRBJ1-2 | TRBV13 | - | CASWDRGNFDYGYTF | TGTGCCAGCTGGGACAGGGGGAATTTTGACTATGGCTACACCTTC
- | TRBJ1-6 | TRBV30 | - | CAWSTALPYSPLHF | TGTGCCTGGAGTACAGCTTTACCCTATTCACCCCTCCACTTT
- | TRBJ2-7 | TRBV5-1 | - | CASSFGEYEQYF | TGCGCCAGCAGCTTTGGAGAATACGAGCAGTACTTC
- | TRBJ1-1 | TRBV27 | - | CASSLGDRGNTEAFF | TGTGCCAGCAGTTTAGGCGACCGAGGGAACACTGAAGCTTTCTTT
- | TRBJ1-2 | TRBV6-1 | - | CASRVGGGATYGYTF | TGTGCCAGCAGAGTAGGGGGGGGCGCCACTTATGGCTACACCTTC
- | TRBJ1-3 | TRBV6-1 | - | CASISSSSGNTIYF | TGTGCCAGCATTTCCAGTTCCTCTGGAAACACCATATATTTT
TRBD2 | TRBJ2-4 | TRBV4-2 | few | CASSQGLAVSQNIQYF | TGTGCCAGCAGCCAAGGACTAGCGGTTAGCCAAAACATTCAGTACTTC
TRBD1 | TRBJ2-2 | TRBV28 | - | CASSFTRDSLTGELFF | TGTGCCAGCAGTTTCACCCGGGACAGCTTAACCGGGGAGCTGTTTTTT
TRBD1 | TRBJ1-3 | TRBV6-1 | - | CASSGVWQGAGNTIYF | TGTGCCAGCAGTGGGGTTTGGCAGGGGGCTGGAAACACCATATATTTT
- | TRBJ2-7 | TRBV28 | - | CASSSTNTYEQYF | TGTGCCAGCAGTTCGACAAATACCTACGAGCAGTACTTC
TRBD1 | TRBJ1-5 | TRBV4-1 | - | CASRGQGEQPQHF | TGCGCCAGCAGGGGACAGGGGGAGCAGCCCCAGCATTTT
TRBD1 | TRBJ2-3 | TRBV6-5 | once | CASSRQGWTDTQYF | TGTGCCAGCAGCCGACAGGGCTGGACAGATACGCAGTATTTT
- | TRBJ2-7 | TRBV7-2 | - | CASSASSYEQYF | TGTGCCAGCAGCGCCAGCTCCTACGAGCAGTACTTC
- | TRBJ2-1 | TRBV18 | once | CASSPGGRNEQFF | TGTGCCAGCTCACCAGGGGGCCGCAATGAGCAGTTCTTC
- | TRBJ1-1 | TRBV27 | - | CASSLLRDLNTEAFF | TGTGCCAGCAGTTTACTCCGGGACTTGAACACTGAAGCTTTCTTT
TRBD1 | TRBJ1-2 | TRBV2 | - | CASLTGTGYGYTF | TGTGCCAGTTTAACCGGGACAGGGTATGGCTACACCTTC
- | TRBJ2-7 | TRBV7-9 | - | CSSSIEAGAISYEQYF | TGTTCCAGCAGCATCGAGGCTGGGGCGATTTCCTACGAGCAGTACTTC
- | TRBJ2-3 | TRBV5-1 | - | CASISTPTDTQYF | TGCGCCAGCATATCAACTCCGACAGATACGCAGTATTTT
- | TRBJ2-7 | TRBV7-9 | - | CASSFAGAHEQYF | TGTGCCAGCAGCTTCGCTGGGGCCCACGAGCAGTACTTC
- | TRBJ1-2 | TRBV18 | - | CASSRERHYGYTF | TGTGCCAGCTCACGCGAGCGACACTATGGCTACACCTTC
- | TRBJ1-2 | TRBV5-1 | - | CASSLVQGSDGYTF | TGCGCCAGCAGCTTGGTTCAGGGTTCGGATGGCTACACCTTC
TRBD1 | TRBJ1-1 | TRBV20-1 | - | CSSRTGAEAFF | TGCAGTTCGAGGACAGGGGCTGAAGCTTTCTTT
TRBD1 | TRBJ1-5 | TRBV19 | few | CASSWTGGGNQPQHF | TGTGCCAGTAGCTGGACAGGGGGCGGCAATCAGCCCCAGCATTTT
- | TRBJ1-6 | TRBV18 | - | CASSPTGLGSPLHF | TGTGCCAGCTCACCTACAGGATTAGGTTCACCCCTCCACTTT
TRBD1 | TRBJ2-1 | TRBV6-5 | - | CASSYGTGVGNEQFF | TGTGCCAGCAGTTACGGGACAGGCGTAGGGAATGAGCAGTTCTTC
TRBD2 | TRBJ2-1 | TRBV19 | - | CASSMALGTSGYNEQFF | TGTGCCAGTAGTATGGCCCTAGGGACTAGCGGATACAATGAGCAGTTCTTC
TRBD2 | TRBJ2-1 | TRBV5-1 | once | CASTELAGAYNEQFF | TGCGCCAGCACCGAATTAGCGGGAGCTTACAATGAGCAGTTCTTC
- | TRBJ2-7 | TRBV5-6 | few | CASSLWGGLPDYEQYF | TGTGCCAGCAGCCTCTGGGGAGGACTGCCTGACTACGAGCAGTACTTC
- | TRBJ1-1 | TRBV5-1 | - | CASSLGAGENTEAFF | TGCGCCAGCAGCTTGGGGGCAGGGGAGAACACTGAAGCCTTCTTT
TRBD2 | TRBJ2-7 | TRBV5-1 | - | CASSSGLALNFYEQYF | TGCGCCAGCAGCTCGGGACTAGCGCTCAACTTCTACGAGCAGTACTTC
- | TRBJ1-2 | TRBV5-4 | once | CASSWPERGRGYTF | TGTGCCAGCAGCTGGCCCGAAAGGGGAAGAGGCTACACCTTC